This T cell receptor (beta chain) was identified in a study of OX40 agonist ivuxolimab in advanced cancers. Study summary: Three patients showed partial responses: one hepatocellular carcinoma and two cutaneous melanoma cases.

The CDR3 length is 15 residues. Trimming removed 7 bases from V and 5 bases from J; junction bases left unmatched: 7. Germline V gene data show CDR1 as MNHNY and CDR2 as SVGAGI (reference sequence). This table comes from immunoSEQ multiplex PCR, and its TCRdb copy is limited to in-frame clones, with some not included. The sample consists of some 100,000 clones, less than 95% of them appearing once. The chain links TRBV6-6 to TRBJ1-5, with 11 nucleotides matching TRBD1. The specimen comprised CD4+ or CD8+ T cells sorted from blood, sampled in a trial of the OX40 agonist ivuxolimab. The sequence was collected from an adult with an advanced solid tumor such as melanoma, head and neck, liver or kidney cancer. The CDR3 DNA is TGTGCCAGCAAGAAGGACAGGGGGCGCGATCAGCCCCAGCATTTT. Its protein product is CASKKDRGRDQPQHF.